The clone carrying this T cell receptor beta chain was detected a few times. Its antigen is undetermined. V trimming: 6 bases; J trimming: 5 bases; junction bases outside the gene matches: 19. The CDR3 is made up of 17 amino acids. CDR1 is SQVTM and CDR2 is ANQGSEA in the germline V gene. This specimen belongs to a study of T-cell reconstitution after alpha-beta-depleted transplantation in children. Study results and caveats: Surviving recipient T cells and thymic progenitors underlay high day-60 TCRbeta diversity in some patients. One year post-transplant, T-cell counts and diversity were largely derived from T cells produced anew.

During its preparation, the TCRbeta library received unique molecular identifiers. TCRdb reprocessed the PCR reads via MiXCR and lists one record per CDR3 protein. The repertoire has about 250,000 distinct CDR3 sequences, roughly a quarter of them found once; the top ten carry 4.8%. The rearrangement links TRBV29-1 to TRBJ1-1, with 9 bases fitting TRBD1. The receptor's source is a female patient between 2 and 15 years old who had a stem cell transplant for congenital amegakaryocytic thrombocytopenia, so the T cells may come from the graft donor. Sample: PBMCs, mostly from graft donor cells, taken 360 days after TCRalphabeta/CD19-depleted stem cell transplant. Here the CDR3 reads CSVSDWSTGGVLTEAFF. CDR3 nucleotide sequence: TGCAGCGTGTCAGATTGGAGTACAGGGGGCGTTTTGACTGAAGCTTTCTTT.